This is a list of T cell receptor beta chains from one sample in a study of TIL therapy for anti-PD-1-resistant metastatic lung cancer. The protocol was immunoSEQ multiplex PCR, while the TCRdb copy is restricted to in-frame clones and leaves out a portion. The profile shows some 13,000 clones, less than 75% of them singletons. This material consisted of tumor tissue, taken at baseline. The origin of the receptors is a woman aged 30-79 years with non-small cell lung cancer. CDR3s include the opening cysteine and the closing phenylalanine or tryptophan. D genes are given only for firm matches. Expanded clones get a size class; other rows say once, few or many, or leave the size out.

TRBV11-3	TRBJ2-2	TRBD2	NA	TGTGCCAGCAGCTCTGGGACTAGCGGGCTGAACACCGGGGAGCTGTTTTTT	CASSSGTSGLNTGELFF
TRBV27	TRBJ1-2	NA	NA	TGTGCCACCCAGAGTAACTATGGCTACACCTTC	CATQSNYGYTF
TRBV4-3	TRBJ2-7	TRBD2	NA	TGCGCCAGCAGCCAAGAGATGGGAGGGCGCGAGCAGTACTTC	CASSQEMGGREQYF
TRBV6-5	TRBJ1-1	TRBD1	NA	TGTGCCAGCAACCCAGGGGGCCAGAACACTGAAGCTTTCTTT	CASNPGGQNTEAFF
TRBV11-3	TRBJ2-1	NA	NA	TGTGCCAGCAGCTTAACCGGGGGTAAGGATGAGCAGTTCTTC	CASSLTGGKDEQFF
TRBV6-5	TRBJ1-4	NA	NA	TGTGCCAGCAGTTTAGATGGGACTAATGAAAAACTGTTTTTT	CASSLDGTNEKLFF
TRBV7-9	TRBJ1-1	NA	NA	TGTGCCAGCAGCCCACTCGGTGGGAGTACTGAAGCTTTCTTT	CASSPLGGSTEAFF
TRBV18	TRBJ1-2	TRBD1	few	TGTGCCAGCTCACCATATACGAGAAGGGGGCTAAGCTATGGCTACACCTTC	CASSPYTRRGLSYGYTF
TRBV6-5	TRBJ1-4	NA	NA	TGTGCCAGCAGTTACCGGAATCTGGGGGTACGGGAAAAACTGTTTTTT	CASSYRNLGVREKLFF
TRBV5-6	TRBJ2-1	NA	NA	TGTGCCAGCAGCTTGGGGGACTTGAATGAGCAGTTCTTC	CASSLGDLNEQFF
TRBV2	TRBJ2-1	TRBD1	NA	TGTGCCAGCAGTTGGTCCTTCAGGACAGGAGCCCCGCCGGTCTTC	CASSWSFRTGAPPVF
TRBV18	TRBJ2-2	NA	NA	TGTGCCAGCTCACCAAGGCGGACGAACACCGGGGAGCTGTTTTTT	CASSPRRTNTGELFF
TRBV28	TRBJ1-1	NA	few	TGTGCCAGCAGTTCAAATTGGGTCGCCGACACTGAAGCTTTCTTT	CASSSNWVADTEAFF
TRBV5-3	TRBJ2-3	NA	NA	TGTGCCAGCAGCTTGGGGCAGGGGGATACGCAGTATTTT	CASSLGQGDTQYF
TRBV10-1	TRBJ2-1	NA	NA	TGCGCCAGCAGTGAGAACAGCTACTCCTACAATGAGCAGTTCTTC	CASSENSYSYNEQFF
TRBV4-1	TRBJ2-1	NA	NA	TGCGCCAGCAGCCAAGGGCGGACTCAGCAGTTCTTC	CASSQGRTQQFF
TRBV28	TRBJ2-2	NA	medium-sized	TGTGCCAGCCGGGCTGATAAGGACACCGGGGAGCTGTTTTTT	CASRADKDTGELFF
TRBV5-8	TRBJ2-3	TRBD2	NA	TGTGCCAGCAGCTTGCAACTAGCGGGGACAGATACGCAGTATTTT	CASSLQLAGTDTQYF
TRBV11-2	TRBJ2-5	NA	NA	TGTGCCAGCAGCCTTGGACTACAAGAGACCCAGTACTTC	CASSLGLQETQYF
TRBV2	TRBJ1-2	TRBD1	NA	TGTGCCAGCAGTGAACACAGGGGGGGAAGTGGCTACACCTTC	CASSEHRGGSGYTF
TRBV11-2	TRBJ2-1	TRBD2	once	TGTGCCAGCAGCTTAGAGCTAGCGGGAGGGGGTGAGCAGTTCTTC	CASSLELAGGGEQFF
TRBV19	TRBJ2-1	TRBD2	few	TGTGCCAGTAGTCTCCGACTAGCGGGACTCTACAATGAGCAGTTCTTC	CASSLRLAGLYNEQFF
TRBV27	TRBJ2-7	TRBD2	NA	TGTGCCAGCAGTTTGGGTAGCGGGAGGGGTACCTACGAGCAGTACTTC	CASSLGSGRGTYEQYF
TRBV27	TRBJ2-6	TRBD2	NA	TGTGCCAGCAGTCCCCTAGCGGGAGTCTCTGGGGCCAACGTCCTGACTTTC	CASSPLAGVSGANVLTF
TRBV18	TRBJ1-1	TRBD1	medium-sized	TGTGCCAGCTCCTCGGACAGGGTCACTAACACTGAAGCTTTCTTT	CASSSDRVTNTEAFF
TRBV7-2	TRBJ2-1	NA	medium-sized	TGTGCCAGCAGCCCCCGTCAAGATTACAATGAGCAGTTCTTC	CASSPRQDYNEQFF
TRBV9	TRBJ2-3	TRBD2	NA	TGTGCCAGCAAGGAAGGACTAGCGTCGACAGATACGCAGTATTTT	CASKEGLASTDTQYF
TRBV5-6	TRBJ1-1	NA	NA	TGTGCCAGCAGCTTGGTGCCTGGTGAAGCTTTCTTT	CASSLVPGEAFF
TRBV19	TRBJ2-5	TRBD2	NA	TGTGCCAGTAGTAAATCCAGCGGGAGTCGGCAAGAGACCCAGTACTTC	CASSKSSGSRQETQYF
TRBV30	TRBJ2-1	NA	few	TGTGCCTGGAGTAAAGGGGGGGACATTGAGCAGTTCTTC	CAWSKGGDIEQFF
TRBV27	TRBJ1-1	NA	NA	TGTGCCAGCAGTCCCATATGGGACACTGAAGCTTTCTTT	CASSPIWDTEAFF
TRBV7-2	TRBJ1-2	NA	few	TGTGCCAGCAGCTCTACGAACTATGGCTACACCTTC	CASSSTNYGYTF
TRBV5-1	TRBJ2-1	TRBD2	NA	TGCGCCAGCAGCTTGGCCCCAGCGGGAGATAATGAGCAGTTCTTC	CASSLAPAGDNEQFF
TRBV5-1	TRBJ2-7	NA	NA	TGCGCCAGCAGCTTACGGACAGACTACGAGCAGTACTTC	CASSLRTDYEQYF
TRBV19	TRBJ1-5	TRBD1	NA	TGTGCCAGTAGTATAGAGGCAGGGGGTCCGAAGCCCCAGCATTTT	CASSIEAGGPKPQHF
TRBV19	TRBJ2-2	NA	medium-sized	TGTGCCAGTAGGCGACAGAGAGACACCGGGGAGCTGTTTTTT	CASRRQRDTGELFF
TRBV5-1	TRBJ2-3	TRBD1	NA	TGCGCCAGCAGCCCCCCGGGACAGGGAACAGATACGCAGTATTTT	CASSPPGQGTDTQYF
TRBV5-4	TRBJ2-5	NA	NA	TGTGCCAGCAGCTTGGGGGGAACCCTTAAAGAGACCCAGTACTTC	CASSLGGTLKETQYF
TRBV28	TRBJ2-7	TRBD2	NA	TGTGCCAGCAGCCGGGAGGAGGGAGGTGTCGAGCAGTACTTC	CASSREEGGVEQYF